This TCR beta chain stems from a study of T-cell memory formation after mild COVID-19. Overall study context: The two donors had largely donor-specific TCR clusters.

Employing constant-segment primers, 5'RACE generated TCR alpha and TCR beta cDNA libraries bearing sample barcodes and UMIs. TCRdb ran MiXCR on the 5' RACE reads and lists one entry per CDR3 protein. This table holds about 560,000 distinct CDR3 sequences, roughly 18% found once. V lost 5 bases and J lost 5, with 21 bases in between. The CDR3 length is 15 residues. Looked up from germline, CDR1 is DFQATT and CDR2 is SNEGSKA (reference sequence). A word on this clonotype: The antigen is undetermined.

Study-wide results and limits: SARS-CoV-2 specificity of second-wave clones peaking day 37 was unconfirmed. There was a balanced CD4/CD8 profile in clones contracting day 15 to 85, and later expanders leaned CD4+.

The clonotype originates from an adult woman who had mild COVID-19 (a few samples of this study predate the infection). Cell type and time point are not known. The V gene is TRBV20-1, the J gene TRBJ2-5; D tentatively reads TRBD1 or TRBD2 (5 bases each). Input material: PBMCs or a T cell subset sorted from them (not recorded which). The CDR3 here is CSAPATAGGGETQYF. Here the CDR3 DNA reads TGCAGTGCTCCAGCGACCGCTGGGGGTGGGGAGACCCAGTACTTC.